This TCR beta chain was identified during a study of OX40 agonist ivuxolimab in advanced cancers. Overall study: Subjects had a mean age of about 61 years, with a range of roughly 20 to 80; more than 70% were male.

CDR1 and CDR2 (germline): LNHDA, SQIVND (reference sequence). CDR3 length equals 14 residues. V lost 3 bases and J 0 bases, leaving 3 bases between the germline ends. The protocol was immunoSEQ multiplex PCR, while the TCRdb copy is restricted to in-frame clones and leaves out a portion. The table has about 70,000 clones, roughly 92% seen once. The genes are TRBV19 and TRBJ2-6; D is uncertain. The sequence came from an adult with an advanced solid tumor such as melanoma, head and neck, liver or kidney cancer. Sequences were derived from CD4+ or CD8+ T cells sorted from blood, sampled in a trial of the OX40 agonist ivuxolimab. The CDR3 region is CASSILSGANVLTF. In nucleotides, the CDR3 is TGTGCCAGTAGTATCCTCTCTGGGGCCAACGTCCTGACTTTC.